This is a list of T cell receptor beta chains from one sample in a study of beta chain features in type 1 diabetes. Only in-frame clones appear in the TCRdb table, and some are missing; sequencing was by immunoSEQ multiplex PCR. Of 900,000 or so clones in the sample, roughly 15% were seen once. Sequenced input: naive CD4+ T cells from blood. Receptor source: a woman between 18 and 29 years old in good health. The conserved cysteine and the conserved F or W are not part of the CDR3 here.

J: TRBJ1-1; V: TRBV10-3; length: 12; CDR3: AISPRGSPGEAF
J: TRBJ2-7; V: TRBV5-4; length: 14; CDR3: ASSLPGRASFFEQY
J: TRBJ2-1; V: TRBV6-5; length: 14; CDR3: ASSYSNQGLGNEQF
J: TRBJ2-2; V: TRBV7-2; length: 13; CDR3: ASSTRGPTAGELF
J: TRBJ1-2; V: TRBV6-5; length: 12; CDR3: ASSTEAGATGYT
J: TRBJ2-3; V: TRBV12-1; length: 12; CDR3: ANILAGDSDTQY
J: TRBJ1-1; V: TRBV18; length: 11; CDR3: ASSPQGKTEAF
J: TRBJ2-4; V: TRBV9; length: 13; CDR3: ASTAGASRGNIQY
J: TRBJ2-7; V: TRBV10-2; length: 11; CDR3: ASSELGRYEQY
J: TRBJ2-5; V: TRBV15; length: 12; CDR3: ATSREASGETQY
J: TRBJ2-3; V: TRBV5-1; length: 11; CDR3: ASRDRLTDTQY
J: TRBJ2-5; V: TRBV5-4; length: 11; CDR3: ASSIGTKETQY
J: TRBJ2-7; V: TRBV11-2; length: 13; CDR3: ASSFNFGNSYEQY
J: TRBJ2-2; V: TRBV19; length: 13; CDR3: ASRGLAGYTGELF
J: TRBJ2-5; V: TRBV5-1; length: 10; CDR3: ASSSQGETQY
J: TRBJ1-2; V: TRBV20-1; length: 9; CDR3: SAIVPYGYT
J: TRBJ2-5; V: TRBV20-1; length: 6; CDR3: SAETQY
J: TRBJ1-1; V: TRBV9; length: 15; CDR3: ASSVVSSSGGNTEAF
J: TRBJ2-3; V: TRBV14; length: 13; CDR3: ASSQAGLAFYTQY
J: TRBJ2-1; V: TRBV20-1; length: 9; CDR3: SARLNYEQF
J: TRBJ2-7; V: TRBV27; length: 14; CDR3: ASSYTARGRSYEQY
J: TRBJ2-4; V: TRBV27; length: 17; CDR3: ASSSTGVSGGVAKNIQY
J: TRBJ1-1; V: TRBV27; length: 12; CDR3: ASGSPPGAPEAF
J: TRBJ2-1; V: TRBV28; length: 12; CDR3: ASSPGSGGDEQF
J: NA; V: TRBV23-1; length: 17; CDR3: ASSHYLAGVPVGRYEQY
J: TRBJ2-5; V: TRBV14; length: 13; CDR3: ASSQDAYRQETQY
J: TRBJ2-7; V: TRBV15; length: 13; CDR3: ATSRAKGGTYEQY
J: TRBJ1-5; V: TRBV2; length: 13; CDR3: ASSAGRVPNQPQH
J: TRBJ2-7; V: TRBV28; length: 12; CDR3: ASVPTGLHYEQY
J: TRBJ2-2; V: TRBV20-1; length: 8; CDR3: SASGGELF
J: TRBJ2-1; V: TRBV7-2; length: 10; CDR3: ASSLARNEQF
J: TRBJ2-6; V: TRBV9; length: 15; CDR3: ASSVRGTLPGPNVLT
J: TRBJ2-1; V: TRBV10-2; length: 13; CDR3: ASSESWREGNEQL
J: TRBJ2-7; V: TRBV5-6; length: 13; CDR3: ASTRKGRVLYEQY
J: TRBJ2-7; V: TRBV27; length: 11; CDR3: ASSSDTSYEQY